The T cell receptor beta chain under discussion was sequenced for a study of blood T cell repertoires in COVID-19. For the study at large: Sources were T cells, B-cell-depleted T cells, or PBMCs; the material itself was cDNA or gDNA.

Sequencing was performed with immunoSEQ multiplex PCR; in TCRdb, only in-frame clones are kept and a portion is missing. Among almost 400,000 clones listed, approximately 87% were seen once. Trimming took 5 bases from V and 7 from J, leaving 18 bases between them. The CDR3 length is 14 residues. Germline-derived CDR1 and CDR2 are SEHNR and FQNEAQ (reference sequence). Participants were aged about 18 to 89 years from around 25 US areas. Participant-reported clinical history was the basis for cohort assignment. The J gene is TRBJ2-7, the V gene TRBV7-9; D is possibly TRBD1 (6 bases). Material for sequencing was PBMCs or T cells enriched from blood (not recorded which). The clonotype was recovered from a woman in her twenties or thirties with acute COVID-19. CDR3: CASSPTGTYREQYF. CDR3 DNA sequence: TGTGCCAGCAGCCCCACAGGGACCTATAGGGAGCAGTACTTC.